The text below deals with one T cell receptor (beta chain). Its antigen is not identified. The record originates from a study of blood T cells in healthy people across ages. Losses at the gene ends were 8 bases for V and 8 bases for J; bases not matched to a gene: 12. The CDR3 consists of 14 residues. Per germline, CDR1 MNHEY and CDR2 SVGAGI. Study-level points and caveats: Estimated diversity, derived from one million T cells, was regarded as an underestimate. Among T cells, TCR beta diversity per million cells dropped roughly linearly as age rose.

The donors, all healthy, were Caucasians living in Russia, aged roughly 6 to 100. Together with a sample-barcoded 5' primer, a J-beta primer mix was included in a second PCR lasting about 7 to 11 cycles. TCRdb re-called the 5' RACE reads with MiXCR, one entry per CDR3 protein. In the table there are 1.5 million or so distinct CDR3 sequences, around two fifths of which are singletons. The V and J genes are TRBV6-5 and TRBJ2-3, with 8 bases fitting TRBD2. The receptor was derived from a woman between 18 and 30 years old in good health. The source material was blood. The CDR3 DNA reads TGTGCCAGCCGGGGGGGGCTGTTGTCAGGTACGCAGTATTTT. It codes for CASRGGLLSGTQYF.